These T cell receptor beta chains were read from a single sample in a study of blood T cells in healthy people across ages. TCRdb independently ran MiXCR on the 5' RACE reads; one entry per CDR3 protein. The sample shows about 1,500,000 distinct CDR3 sequences, about 30% of them seen only once. Sequencing used blood. These receptors were taken from a woman aged 25 to 39 in good health. The CDR3 runs from the conserved cysteine through the conserved F or W. Fields, in order: clone size, V gene, CDR3 length, D gene, J gene, CDR3 protein, CDR3 DNA. The D gene is left open where the match is weak. Rows give clone size only sometimes, using once, few, many, or a class for an expanded clone.

>few|TRBV27|14|.|TRBJ2-7
CASSYAGTSYEQYF
TGTGCCAGCAGTTATGCAGGGACCTCCTACGAGCAGTACTTC
>.|TRBV28|14|.|TRBJ2-3
CASSWNYGADTQYF
TGTGCCAGCAGTTGGAACTATGGCGCAGATACGCAGTATTTT
>.|TRBV6-6|16|.|TRBJ2-7
CASSYSGQGQYYEQYF
TGTGCCAGCAGTTACTCGGGGCAGGGCCAATACTACGAGCAGTACTTC
>.|TRBV13|13|.|TRBJ1-1
CASILALNTEAFF
TGTGCCAGCATCTTAGCTTTGAACACTGAAGCTTTCTTT
>.|TRBV30|16|.|TRBJ1-2
CAWSEVGSRVYYGYTF
TGTGCCTGGAGTGAAGTCGGTAGTAGGGTCTACTATGGCTACACCTTC
>many|TRBV12-3/TRBV12-4|14|.|TRBJ2-5
CASSLNVGGETQYF
TGTGCCAGCAGCCTTAACGTAGGTGGGGAGACCCAGTACTTC
>many|TRBV20-1|16|TRBD1|TRBJ2-7
CSATRSTRGLSYEQYF
TGCAGTGCTACACGGTCGACCAGGGGGCTCTCCTACGAGCAGTACTTC
>.|TRBV5-1|13|.|TRBJ1-1
CASRRSPNTEAFF
TGCGCCAGCCGAAGGTCTCCAAACACTGAAGCTTTCTTT
>.|TRBV6-1|14|.|TRBJ1-2
CASSEVRGLGGYTF
TGTGCCAGCAGTGAAGTCCGAGGCCTAGGGGGCTACACCTTC
>.|TRBV10-3|12|.|TRBJ1-1
CAISDGGLRGFF
TGTGCCATCAGTGACGGGGGCTTACGTGGTTTCTTT
>.|TRBV6-6|16|.|TRBJ2-4
CASSYSREGEKNIQYF
TGTGCCAGCAGTTACTCGAGAGAAGGCGAGAAAAACATTCAGTACTTC
>few|TRBV3-1|15|.|TRBJ2-1
CASSQEPFVQNEQFF
TGTGCCAGCAGCCAAGAACCTTTCGTGCAGAATGAGCAGTTCTTC
>.|TRBV2|12|.|TRBJ2-3
CASRRISGTQYF
TGTGCCAGCAGAAGAATTAGCGGTACGCAGTATTTT
>.|TRBV30|15|.|TRBJ2-3
CAWKRDVGSTDTQYF
TGTGCCTGGAAACGGGACGTAGGTAGCACAGATACGCAGTATTTT
>.|TRBV29-1|11|.|TRBJ2-4
CSVPVGGIQYF
TGCAGCGTGCCCGTAGGGGGCATTCAGTACTTC
>.|TRBV12-3/TRBV12-4|17|.|TRBJ2-1
CASSINPLNTQSNEQFF
TGTGCCAGTAGCATCAATCCTCTGAATACCCAGTCAAATGAGCAGTTCTTC
>.|TRBV5-1|13|.|TRBJ2-7
CASGADRRDEQYF
TGCGCCAGCGGGGCCGACAGGCGCGACGAGCAGTACTTC
>.|TRBV5-6|15|TRBD1|TRBJ1-5
CASSLWGTGHQSQHF
TGTGCCAGCAGCTTGTGGGGGACAGGTCATCAGTCCCAGCATTTT
>.|TRBV15|13|.|TRBJ1-1
CATSSGQYTEAFF
TGTGCCACCAGCAGTGGACAGTACACTGAAGCTTTCTTT
>once|TRBV27|14|.|TRBJ2-1
CASSLGGAINVQFF
TGTGCCAGCAGTTTAGGAGGGGCTATAAATGTGCAGTTCTTC
>.|TRBV12-3/TRBV12-4|15|TRBD1|TRBJ2-4
CASSPGQARLNIQYF
TGTGCCAGCAGTCCCGGACAGGCTCGGTTAAACATTCAGTACTTC
>.|TRBV19|17|.|TRBJ2-6
CASSTWTDSSGANVLTF
TGTGCCAGTAGTACCTGGACTGATAGCTCTGGGGCCAACGTCCTGACTTTC
>many|TRBV29-1|13|.|TRBJ2-7
CSVARWGSYEQYF
TGCAGCGTTGCGAGGTGGGGGTCCTACGAGCAGTACTTC
>.|TRBV11-2|18|TRBD2|TRBJ2-5
CASSVSGTSGGNQETQYF
TGTGCCAGCAGCGTATCCGGGACTAGCGGGGGCAACCAAGAGACCCAGTACTTC
>few|TRBV5-1|15|.|TRBJ2-3
CASNPRDLGTDTQYF
TGCGCCAGCAACCCCCGGGACTTGGGCACAGATACGCAGTATTTT
>.|TRBV19|15|.|TRBJ1-4
CASSMFQGANEKLFF
TGTGCCAGTAGTATGTTTCAGGGAGCCAATGAAAAACTGTTTTTT
>once|TRBV27|15|.|TRBJ2-5
CASSSPGQTTETQYF
TGTGCCAGCAGTTCCCCTGGGCAGACCACGGAGACCCAGTACTTC
>few|TRBV9|16|TRBD2|TRBJ2-3
CASSEDGRASTDTQYF
TGTGCCAGCAGCGAGGACGGGAGGGCTAGCACAGATACGCAGTATTTT
>.|TRBV18|15|TRBD1|TRBJ1-1
CASSETGAKNTEAFF
TGTGCCAGCTCAGAGACAGGGGCCAAGAACACTGAAGCTTTCTTT
>.|TRBV27|13|.|TRBJ1-1
CASGYSENTEAFF
TGTGCCAGCGGGTACAGTGAGAACACCGAAGCTTTCTTT
>.|TRBV12-3/TRBV12-4|16|TRBD1|TRBJ2-1
CASSRGQTTLRNEQFF
TGTGCCAGCAGCCGGGGACAGACGACCCTAAGAAATGAGCAGTTCTTC
>few|TRBV3-1|16|TRBD2|TRBJ2-1
CASSQDWRGFYNEQFF
TGTGCCAGCAGCCAAGATTGGCGGGGGTTCTACAATGAGCAGTTCTTC
>once|TRBV5-1|14|.|TRBJ1-1
CASSKATVNTEAFF
TGCGCCAGCAGCAAGGCGACGGTGAACACTGAAGCTTTCTTT
>many|TRBV12-3/TRBV12-4|14|.|TRBJ2-7
CASSPSQFLYEQYF
TGTGCCAGCAGTCCCTCGCAGTTTCTCTACGAGCAGTACTTC
>.|TRBV28|18|TRBD2|TRBJ2-1
CASSSGLAGGRQHNEQFF
TGTGCCAGCAGTTCTGGACTAGCGGGGGGGCGACAACACAATGAGCAGTTCTTC
>few|TRBV6-2/TRBV6-3|16|.|TRBJ1-2
CASSYTADLLLYGYTF
TGTGCCAGCAGTTACACAGCCGACTTGCTTCTCTATGGCTACACCTTC
>.|TRBV11-2|15|.|TRBJ2-7
CASSLVKRGVYEQYF
TGTGCCAGCAGCTTGGTAAAGAGAGGGGTCTACGAGCAGTACTTC
>.|TRBV20-1|14|TRBD2|TRBJ2-5
CSAILAGGPLEQYF
TGCAGTGCTATTCTAGCGGGGGGCCCACTGGAGCAGTACTTC
>few|TRBV30|17|TRBD1|TRBJ1-1
CACRRSGTADLYTEAFF
TGTGCCTGCCGCCGATCCGGGACAGCAGATTTATACACTGAAGCTTTCTTT
>few|TRBV4-2|16|TRBD2|TRBJ2-7
CASSQGLAGGPREQYF
TGTGCCAGCAGCCAGGGACTAGCGGGAGGGCCACGCGAGCAGTACTTC
>many|TRBV7-2|15|TRBD2|TRBJ2-1
CASSQRTSGYNEQFF
TGTGCCAGCAGCCAACGGACTAGCGGGTACAATGAGCAGTTCTTC
>few|TRBV29-1|12|TRBD2|TRBJ2-1
CSVMEAGNEQFF
TGCAGCGTTATGGAAGCGGGAAATGAGCAGTTCTTC
>few|TRBV11-2|18|TRBD1|TRBJ1-6
CASSLDLQGSSYNSPLHF
TGTGCCAGCAGCTTAGATTTACAGGGGAGCTCCTATAATTCACCCCTCCACTTT
>few|TRBV5-1|13|.|TRBJ2-7
CASRTVSSYEQYF
TGCGCCAGCAGGACCGTTTCTTCCTACGAGCAGTACTTC
>.|TRBV7-9|14|TRBD2|TRBJ2-1
CANSLPSGYNGQFF
TGTGCCAACAGCCTTCCTAGCGGCTACAATGGGCAGTTCTTC